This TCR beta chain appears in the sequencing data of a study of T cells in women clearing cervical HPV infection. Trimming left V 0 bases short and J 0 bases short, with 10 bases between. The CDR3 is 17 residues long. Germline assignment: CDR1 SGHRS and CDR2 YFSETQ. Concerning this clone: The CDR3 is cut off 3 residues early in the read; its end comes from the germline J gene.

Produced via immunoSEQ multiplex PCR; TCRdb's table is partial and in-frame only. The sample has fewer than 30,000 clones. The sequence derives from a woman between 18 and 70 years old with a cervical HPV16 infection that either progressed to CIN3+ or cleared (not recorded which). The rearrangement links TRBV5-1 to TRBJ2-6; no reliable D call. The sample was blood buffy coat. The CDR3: CASSLVPGPSGANVLTF. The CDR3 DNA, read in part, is TGCGCCAGCAGCTTGGTCCCAGGTCCCTCTGGGGCCAACGTC.